A single sample is the source of the 26 T cell receptor beta chains below, sequenced in a study of CD8 T cells in ankylosing spondylitis. TCRdb reanalysed the 5' RACE reads using MiXCR and keeps one entry per CDR3 protein. The sample has 40,000 to 50,000 distinct CDR3 sequences; around 2.9% are singletons. Sequencing input: blood, either unsorted or a sorted T cell fraction (not recorded which). The receptor set was obtained from a male donor with ankylosing spondylitis or in good health (not recorded which).

This clonotype showed up many times. CDR3 residues: CASSVAGGGWTNEQFF. CDR3 in DNA: TGTGCCAGCAGCGTAGCGGGTGGGGGTTGGACTAATGAGCAGTTCTTC. This chain links TRBV9 with TRBJ2-1; D tentatively fits TRBD1 or TRBD2 (5 bases each). The V gene lost 0 bases and the J gene lost 7 bases, with 17 bases spanning the gap. CDR1 and CDR2 from the germline V gene are SGDLS and YYNGEE. The CDR3 consists of 16 residues.

Regarding this clonotype: A much larger clone sits a single nucleotide away, making a read error possible. This chain links TRBV9 with TRBJ1-1; D not certain. The CDR3 runs to 14 residues. V lost 4 bases to trimming and J lost 4 bases, with 14 bases between them. CDR1 and CDR2 (germline): SGDLS, YYNGEE. CDR3 DNA sequence: TGTGCCAGCAGCAGAACAACAGTGGGCACTGAAGCTTTCTTT. It codes for CASSRTTVGTEAFF.

This clonotype was counted ten times or more. The chain has TRBV9 and TRBJ2-3; D gene ambiguous. With 4 bases removed from V and 0 bases from J, the gap between germline ends came to 12 bases. This CDR3 spans 15 amino acids. Per germline, CDR1 SGDLS and CDR2 YYNGEE. For the CDR3, the DNA is TGTGCCAGCAGCCGACTCGGCGCTAGCACAGATACGCAGTATTTT. The encoded protein is CASSRLGASTDTQYF.

In its sample, this clonotype was seen many times. Relative to the germline gene, one junction end is altered; a read error may explain this. V and J are TRBV20-1 and TRBJ1-2; D gene unclear. The CDR3 runs to 13 residues. Looked up from germline, CDR1 is DFQATT and CDR2 is SNEGSKA (reference sequence). The CDR3 DNA is TGTAACAAAGCAAGGGCCCACACCTATGGCTACACCTTC. Translating it yields CNKARAHTYGYTF.

Many counts were recorded for this clonotype. The V and J genes are TRBV9 and TRBJ2-3, with no clear D. The germline V gene encodes CDR1 SGDLS and CDR2 YYNGEE. The germline V and J ends were trimmed by 0 bases and 6 bases, with 14 bases remaining between them. The CDR3 loop spans 15 amino acids. This CDR3 reads CASSVASRLADTQYF. The CDR3 DNA reads TGTGCCAGCAGCGTAGCCTCGCGGTTGGCGGATACGCAGTATTTT.

This clonotype has a handful of counts. The V and J genes are TRBV9 and TRBJ2-7, with TRBD2 as a possible D gene (6 bases). The ends were cut back, 4 bases at V and 6 bases at J, with 11 bases in the middle. CDR3 length: 12 amino acids. Germline-derived CDR1 and CDR2 are SGDLS and YYNGEE. The CDR3 region has the DNA TGTGCCAGCAGCCCCCGAGCGGGCGAGCAGTACTTC. Amino acid sequence: CASSPRAGEQYF. Complete variable domain (other parts from reference TRBV9 and TRBJ2-7): DSGVTQTPKHLITATGQRVTLRCSPRSGDLSVYWYQQSLDQGLQFLIQYYNGEERAKGNILERFSAQQFPDLHSELNLSSLELGDSALYFCASSPRAGEQYFGPGTRLTVT.

This clonotype was detected ten times or more. The chain has TRBV9 and TRBJ2-2; TRBD2 matches at 16 bases. CDR1 is SGDLS, CDR2 YYNGEE, per germline. This CDR3 has 17 residues. Germline trimming cut 5 bases from V and 2 bases from J; bases unmatched to any gene: 3. CDR3 in DNA: TGTGCCAGCAGAGGGACTAGCGGGAGGGATAACACCGGGGAGCTGTTTTTT. This translates into CASRGTSGRDNTGELFF.

V is TRBV9 and J is TRBJ2-1; TRBD1 might be the D (5 bases). The CDR3 runs 14 residues. CDR1 is SGDLS and CDR2 is YYNGEE in the germline V gene. The ends were cut back, 0 bases at V and 6 bases at J, with 10 bases in the middle. CDR3 sequence: CASSVEAGLNEQFF. In DNA form, the CDR3 reads TGTGCCAGCAGCGTAGAGGCAGGGCTCAATGAGCAGTTCTTC.

This clonotype was observed many times. This sequence joins TRBV9 and TRBJ2-2; unclear D gene. V was trimmed by 2 bases and J by 1 base, leaving 3 bases between them. The CDR3 extends over 13 amino acids. Germline-derived CDR1 and CDR2 are SGDLS and YYNGEE. CDR3 region: CASSVGNTGELFF. As DNA, the CDR3 is TGTGCCAGCAGCGTTGGGAACACCGGGGAGCTGTTTTTT.

The table lists this clonotype with many counts. The rearrangement joins TRBV9 to TRBJ2-3; a possible D gene is TRBD1 (5 bases). V lost 6 bases to trimming and J lost 6 bases, with 14 bases between them. The CDR3 spans 13 residues. Germline V gives CDR1 SGDLS, CDR2 YYNGEE. CDR3 coding DNA: TGTGCCAGCACCCAAGGGGTCCTGGATACGCAGTATTTT. It translates to CASTQGVLDTQYF.

This clonotype has ten or more counts. The chain employs TRBV9 and TRBJ2-7, with 9 bases matching TRBD1. Germline V gene data show CDR1 as SGDLS and CDR2 as YYNGEE. The CDR3 runs to 15 residues. J gave up 0 bases and V 3 bases, and 4 bases lay outside the gene matches. Written as DNA, the CDR3 is TGTGCCAGCAGCGCCCTGACAGGGGGCTCCTACGAGCAGTACTTC. Encoded protein: CASSALTGGSYEQYF.

At least ten counts were recorded for this clonotype. The chain uses TRBV9 and TRBJ2-3; 10 bases match TRBD2. CDR3 length: 17 residues. Germline loops: CDR1 SGDLS, CDR2 YYNGEE. Trimming at V came to 4 bases and at J to 5 bases, leaving 13 bases not matched to a gene. The DNA for the CDR3 is TGTGCCAGCAGCCCCCCCCATGTTCTAGCGGGAGTAGATACGCAGTATTTT. It specifies CASSPPHVLAGVDTQYF.

This clonotype was seen at least ten times. The J gene is TRBJ2-3, the V gene TRBV9, with 7 bases matching TRBD2. V lost 7 bases, J lost 9 bases, and 14 bases stayed unmatched. Germline V gene sequence: CDR1 SGDLS, CDR2 YYNGEE. The CDR3 extends over 14 amino acids. DNA for the CDR3: TGTGCCAGCGCCCCGGCTAGCGGCCCCGAGACGCAGTATTTT. Amino acids: CASAPASGPETQYF.

In its sample, this clonotype was seen many times. The V call is TRBV9, the J call TRBJ1-5, with 8 bases that match TRBD1. Per the germline V gene, CDR1 is SGDLS and CDR2 is YYNGEE. With 3 bases clipped from V and 7 bases from J, the junction kept 9 bases outside the gene matches. This CDR3 has 15 amino acids. Written as DNA, the CDR3 is TGTGCCAGCAGCGCCGCTCCAGACAGGGGCCAGCCCCAGCATTTT. Translation: CASSAAPDRGQPQHF.

This clonotype was detected many times. V is TRBV9 and J is TRBJ2-1; TRBD2 aligns across 11 bases. The CDR3 extends over 19 amino acids. Germline V CDR1 and CDR2: SGDLS, YYNGEE. Unmatched junction bases numbered 14, after V lost 4 bases and J lost 2 bases. CDR3 residues: CASSKGLAAERVAYNEQFF. DNA for the CDR3: TGTGCCAGCAGCAAGGGACTAGCGGCAGAAAGGGTGGCCTACAATGAGCAGTTCTTC.

Many counts were recorded for this clonotype. The chain has TRBV9 and TRBJ1-4; 7 bases are shared with TRBD1. V lost 4 bases and J lost 5; bases outside the gene matches: 5. Germline V gene sequence: CDR1 SGDLS, CDR2 YYNGEE. The CDR3 is 14 amino acids. CDR3 protein: CASSTGQSNEKLFF. The CDR3 DNA follows: TGTGCCAGCAGCACGGGACAGTCAAATGAAAAACTGTTTTTT.

This clonotype showed up many times. The CDR3 DNA reads as TGTGCCAGCAGCGCCGTCACAGATACGCAGTATTTT. It specifies CASSAVTDTQYF. This chain uses TRBV9 with TRBJ2-3, with unresolved D. The CDR3 length is 12 residues. Germline V gene sequence: CDR1 SGDLS, CDR2 YYNGEE. Between the trimmed V and J ends, which lost 3 bases and 2 bases, there was a span of 4 bases.

This clonotype was found many times. The genes are TRBV9 and TRBJ1-1; no clear D gene. CDR3 length: 15 residues. Trimming cost V 2 bases and J 1 base, with 12 bases left between them. Germline CDR1 and CDR2: SGDLS and YYNGEE. CDR3 protein: CASSVFSQQNTEAFF. CDR3 nucleotide sequence: TGTGCCAGCAGCGTTTTTTCACAGCAGAACACTGAAGCTTTCTTT.

There are many counts of this clonotype. V gene TRBV9 combines with J gene TRBJ2-3, with 7 bases matching TRBD2. The J segment lost 0 bases and the V segment lost 3 bases, leaving 7 bases of the junction unmatched. Germline CDR1 reads SGDLS; CDR2 reads YYNGEE. CDR3 size: 16 residues. The CDR3 sequence: CASSARGDLSTDTQYF. DNA for the CDR3: TGTGCCAGCAGCGCCCGGGGGGATCTTAGCACAGATACGCAGTATTTT.

In this sample, this clonotype turned up many times. This chain connects TRBV9 to TRBJ2-7; 7 bases line up with TRBD1. This CDR3 is built from 14 residues. After removal of 4 bases from V and 5 bases from J, the junction contained 9 bases not matched to a gene. CDR1 and CDR2 from the germline V gene are SGDLS and YYNGEE. The CDR3 region is CASSPMTGSHEQYF. The CDR3 nucleotides are TGTGCCAGCAGCCCGATGACAGGGAGCCACGAGCAGTACTTC.

This clonotype was observed many times. The chain links TRBV9 to TRBJ2-1; TRBD2 matches at 9 bases. Per germline, CDR1 SGDLS and CDR2 YYNGEE. J lost 7 bases, V lost 5 bases, and 10 bases had no gene match. This CDR3 is built from 15 residues. CDR3 loop: CASSPTGLALNEQFF. CDR3 sequence (DNA): TGTGCCAGCAGTCCCACGGGACTAGCATTGAATGAGCAGTTCTTC.

This chain joins TRBV9 and TRBJ2-1, with 9 bases that match TRBD1. Germline values: CDR1 SGDLS, CDR2 YYNGEE. The V segment lost 6 bases and the J segment 8 bases; nucleotides outside the gene matches: 15. This CDR3 has 16 residues. The CDR3 nucleotides are TGTGCCAGCAACACAGGGGCCGGGACAGGGTTTCATGAGCAGTTCTTC. Translated: CASNTGAGTGFHEQFF.

This clonotype came up many times. The rearrangement joins TRBV9 to TRBJ2-7; D remains unclear. CDR3 length: 15 amino acids. Trimming pared 0 bases from V and 5 bases from J, leaving 15 bases between. The germline V gene encodes CDR1 SGDLS and CDR2 YYNGEE. The CDR3 sequence: CASSVGHLSRDEQYF. The CDR3 nucleotides read TGTGCCAGCAGCGTAGGGCACCTTTCTAGGGACGAGCAGTACTTC.

This clonotype has a count of ten or more. DNA of the CDR3: TGTGCCAGCAGCGTCGGGACTAGCGGGATTGGTGAGCAGTTCTTC. It yields the protein CASSVGTSGIGEQFF. The rearrangement joins TRBV9 to TRBJ2-1; TRBD2 matches at 13 bases. V shed 2 bases, J shed 9 bases, and the junction held 5 bases outside the gene matches. CDR1 SGDLS and CDR2 YYNGEE come from the germline V gene. This CDR3 has 15 amino acids.

This clonotype was recorded at least ten times. The chain couples TRBV9 to TRBJ1-3; 8 bases are shared with TRBD1. Per germline, CDR1 SGDLS and CDR2 YYNGEE. V lost 4 bases, J lost 1 base, and 7 bases stayed unmatched. The CDR3 runs to 16 residues. The CDR3 DNA reads as TGTGCCAGCAGCCCACGGACAGGGATGTCTGGAAACACCATATATTTT. It codes for CASSPRTGMSGNTIYF.

In this sample, this clonotype turned up many times. The J gene is TRBJ2-7, the V gene TRBV9; unclear D gene. The CDR3 loop spans 14 amino acids. Per germline, CDR1 SGDLS and CDR2 YYNGEE. V was pared by 7 bases and J by 0 bases, with 14 bases between. The CDR3 coding sequence is TGTGCCAGCTCGGTCCAGGAAAGCTCCTACGAGCAGTACTTC. This translates into CASSVQESSYEQYF.